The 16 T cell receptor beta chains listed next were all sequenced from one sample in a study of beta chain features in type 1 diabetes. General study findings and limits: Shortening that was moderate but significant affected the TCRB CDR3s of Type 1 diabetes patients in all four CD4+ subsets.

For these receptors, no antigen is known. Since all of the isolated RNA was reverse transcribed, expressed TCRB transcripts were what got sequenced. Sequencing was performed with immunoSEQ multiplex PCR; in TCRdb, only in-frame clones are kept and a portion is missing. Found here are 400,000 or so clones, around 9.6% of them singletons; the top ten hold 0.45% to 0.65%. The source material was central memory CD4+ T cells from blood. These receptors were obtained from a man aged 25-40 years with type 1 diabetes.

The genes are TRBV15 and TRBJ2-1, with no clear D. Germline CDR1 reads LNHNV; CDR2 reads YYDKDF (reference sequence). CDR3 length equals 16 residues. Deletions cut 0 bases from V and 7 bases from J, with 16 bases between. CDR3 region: CATSRDRKPRRNEQFF. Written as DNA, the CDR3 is TGTGCCACCAGCAGAGATAGGAAGCCCAGAAGGAATGAGCAGTTCTTC.

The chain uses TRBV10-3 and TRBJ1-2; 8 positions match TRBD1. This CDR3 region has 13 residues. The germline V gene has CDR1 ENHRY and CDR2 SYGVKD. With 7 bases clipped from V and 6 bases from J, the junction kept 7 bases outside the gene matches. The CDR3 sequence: CAITGQGEDGYTF. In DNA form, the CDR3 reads TGTGCCATCACCGGACAGGGCGAGGATGGCTACACCTTC.

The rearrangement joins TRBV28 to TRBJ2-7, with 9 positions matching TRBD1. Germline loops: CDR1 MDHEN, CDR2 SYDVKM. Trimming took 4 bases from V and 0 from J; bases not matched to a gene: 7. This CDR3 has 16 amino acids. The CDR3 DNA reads TGTGCCAGCAGTTCCCCCGGGACAGGGCACTCCTACGAGCAGTACTTC. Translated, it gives CASSSPGTGHSYEQYF.

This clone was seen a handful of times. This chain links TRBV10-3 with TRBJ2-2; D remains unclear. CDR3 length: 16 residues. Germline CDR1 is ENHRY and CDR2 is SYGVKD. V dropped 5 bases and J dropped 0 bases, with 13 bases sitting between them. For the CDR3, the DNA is TGTGCCATCAGTCCGACGACGGATACGAACACCGGGGAGCTGTTTTTT. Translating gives CAISPTTDTNTGELFF.

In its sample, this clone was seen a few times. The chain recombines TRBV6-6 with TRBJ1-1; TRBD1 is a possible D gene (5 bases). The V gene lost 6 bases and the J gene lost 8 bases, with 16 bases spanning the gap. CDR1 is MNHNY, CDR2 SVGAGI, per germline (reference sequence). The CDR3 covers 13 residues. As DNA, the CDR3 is TGTGCCAGCAGCCTACCTCCGGGGGTGGAAGCTTTCTTT. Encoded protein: CASSLPPGVEAFF.

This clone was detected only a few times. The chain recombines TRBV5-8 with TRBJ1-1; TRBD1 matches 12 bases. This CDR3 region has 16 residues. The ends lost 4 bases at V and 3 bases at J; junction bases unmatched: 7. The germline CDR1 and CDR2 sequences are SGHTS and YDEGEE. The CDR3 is CASSLGTGGRDTEAFF. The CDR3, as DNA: TGTGCCAGCAGCCTCGGGACAGGGGGCAGGGACACTGAAGCTTTCTTT. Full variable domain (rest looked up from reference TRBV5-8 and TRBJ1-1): EAGVTQSPTHLIKTRGQQATLRCSPISGHTSVYWYQQALGLGLQFLLWYDEGEERNRGNFPPRFSGRQFPNYSSELNVNALELEDSALYLCASSLGTGGRDTEAFFGQGTRLTVV.

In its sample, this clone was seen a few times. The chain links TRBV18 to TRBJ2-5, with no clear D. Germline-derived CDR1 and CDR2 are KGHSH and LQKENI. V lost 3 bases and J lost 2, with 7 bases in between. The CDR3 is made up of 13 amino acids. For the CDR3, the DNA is TGTGCCAGCTCACCCATGGGGCAAGAGACCCAGTACTTC. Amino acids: CASSPMGQETQYF.

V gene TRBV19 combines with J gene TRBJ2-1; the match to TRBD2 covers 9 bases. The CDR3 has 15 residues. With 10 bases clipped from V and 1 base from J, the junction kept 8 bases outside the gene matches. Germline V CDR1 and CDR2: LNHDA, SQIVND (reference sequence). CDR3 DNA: TGTGCCACTATTAGCGGGAGCGGATCCTACAATGAGCAGTTCTTC. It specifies CATISGSGSYNEQFF. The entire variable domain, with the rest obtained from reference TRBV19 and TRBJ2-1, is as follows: DGGITQSPKYLFRKEGQNVTLSCEQNLNHDAMYWYRQDPGQGLRLIYYSQIVNDFQKGDIAEGYSVSREKKESFPLTVTSAQKNPTAFYLCATISGSGSYNEQFFGPGTRLTVL.

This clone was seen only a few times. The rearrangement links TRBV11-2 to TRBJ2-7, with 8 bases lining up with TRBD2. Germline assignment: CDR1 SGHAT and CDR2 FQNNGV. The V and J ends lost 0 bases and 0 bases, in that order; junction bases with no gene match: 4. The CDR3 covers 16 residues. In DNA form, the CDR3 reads TGTGCCAGCAGCTTAGAGGGCGGGAGGACCTCCTACGAGCAGTACTTC. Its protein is CASSLEGGRTSYEQYF. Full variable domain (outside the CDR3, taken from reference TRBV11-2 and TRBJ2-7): EAGVAQSPRYKIIEKRQSVAFWCNPISGHATLYWYQQILGQGPKLLIQFQNNGVVDDSQLPKDRFSAERLKGVDSTLKIQPAKLEDSAVYLCASSLEGGRTSYEQYFGPGTRLTVT.

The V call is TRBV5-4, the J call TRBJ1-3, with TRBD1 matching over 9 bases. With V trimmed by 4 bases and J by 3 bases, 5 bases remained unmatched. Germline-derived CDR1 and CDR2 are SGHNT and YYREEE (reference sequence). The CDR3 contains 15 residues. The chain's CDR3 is CASSPGQGHGNTIYF. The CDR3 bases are TGTGCCAGCAGCCCGGGACAGGGCCATGGAAACACCATATATTTT.

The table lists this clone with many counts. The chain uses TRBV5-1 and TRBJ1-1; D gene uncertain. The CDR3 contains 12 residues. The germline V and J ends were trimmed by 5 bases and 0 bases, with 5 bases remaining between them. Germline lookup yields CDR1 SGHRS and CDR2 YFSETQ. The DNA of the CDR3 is TGCGCCAGCAGGAGGGTGAACACTGAAGCTTTCTTT. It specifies CASRRVNTEAFF.

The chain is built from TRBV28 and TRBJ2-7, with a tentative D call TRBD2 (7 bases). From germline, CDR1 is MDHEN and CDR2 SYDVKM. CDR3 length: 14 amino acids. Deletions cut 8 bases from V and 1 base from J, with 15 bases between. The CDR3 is CASGGAGVSYEQYF. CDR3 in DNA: TGTGCCAGCGGGGGGGCAGGAGTGTCCTACGAGCAGTACTTC.

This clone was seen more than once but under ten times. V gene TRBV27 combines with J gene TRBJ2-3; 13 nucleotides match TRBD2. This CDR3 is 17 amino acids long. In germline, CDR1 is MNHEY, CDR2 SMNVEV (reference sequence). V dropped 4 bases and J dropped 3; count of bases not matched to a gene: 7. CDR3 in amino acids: CASSSRTSGSETDTQYF. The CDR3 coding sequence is TGTGCCAGCAGTTCAAGGACTAGCGGGAGTGAGACAGATACGCAGTATTTT.

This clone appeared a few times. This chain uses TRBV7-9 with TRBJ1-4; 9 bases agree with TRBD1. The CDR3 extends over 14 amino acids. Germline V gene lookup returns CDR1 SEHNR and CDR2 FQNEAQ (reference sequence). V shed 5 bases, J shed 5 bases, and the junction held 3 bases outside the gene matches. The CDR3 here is CASSPGTGNEKLFF. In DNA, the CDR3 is TGTGCCAGCAGCCCCGGGACAGGGAATGAAAAACTGTTTTTT.

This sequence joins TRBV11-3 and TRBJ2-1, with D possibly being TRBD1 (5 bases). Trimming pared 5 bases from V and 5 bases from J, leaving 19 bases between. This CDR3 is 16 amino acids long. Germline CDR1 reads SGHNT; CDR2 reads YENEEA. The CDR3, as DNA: TGTGCCAGCAGCCGCTTCGGCGCAGGGCGCGACAATGAGCAGTTCTTC. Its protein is CASSRFGAGRDNEQFF. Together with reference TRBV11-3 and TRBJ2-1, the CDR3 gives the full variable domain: EAGVVQSPRYKIIEKKQPVAFWCNPISGHNTLYWYLQNLGQGPELLIRYENEEAVDDSQLPKDRFSAERLKGVDSTLKIQPAELGDSAVYLCASSRFGAGRDNEQFFGPGTRLTVL.

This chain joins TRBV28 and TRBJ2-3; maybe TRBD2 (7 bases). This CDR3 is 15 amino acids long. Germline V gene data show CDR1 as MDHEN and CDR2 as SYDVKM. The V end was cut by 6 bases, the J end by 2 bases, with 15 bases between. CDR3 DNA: TGTGCCAGCAGCCCAGGTGGGGGGGCCACAGATACGCAGTATTTT. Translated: CASSPGGGATDTQYF.